This TCR beta chain was identified during a study of shared clonotypes between healthy human individuals. To note about this clone: Its antigen is still unknown.

The V end lost 5 bases, the J end lost 1 base, and 13 bases lay between the germline ends. Germline V lookup: CDR1 SGHDT, CDR2 YYEEEE. The CDR3 runs to 14 residues. The study, taken as a whole, reports: Researchers sampled blood only, noting tissue repertoires likely differ.

Profiled with immunoSEQ multiplex PCR; TCRdb holds only in-frame clones, not every one. Of 2 million to 2.5 million clones listed, roughly 93% were seen once; the top ten hold roughly 0.36%. The source material was naive CD4+ T cells from PBMCs. Subset of the sample: CD45RA+ positively selected. The rearrangement links TRBV5-6 to TRBJ2-7, with a weak D call TRBD1 (6 bases). This sequence was found in a young man in good health. Some clones in this sample may be carry-over from other donors' samples. The CDR3 spells CASSYLGQSYEQYF. CDR3 nucleotides: TGTGCCAGCAGTTACCTAGGACAGTCCTACGAGCAGTACTTC.